This T cell receptor beta chain was captured in a study of blood T cell repertoires in COVID-19. Across the whole study: Spain, Italy and the United States supplied samples that represented acute and convalescent COVID-19. Nucleic acid was either cDNA or gDNA, and it came from T cells, B-cell-depleted T cells, or PBMCs.

As processed by the authors: Amplification of reference gene primers provided the estimated nucleated cell counts. Libraries were prepared by immunoSEQ multiplex PCR; TCRdb keeps only in-frame clonotypes and omits some of them. D and trimming come from the DNA, and the V and J calls and clone size come from that table. The sample carries roughly 260,000 clones, approximately 90% recorded once. Germline CDR1 and CDR2: KGHDR and SFDVKD. The length of the CDR3 is 19 residues. The V end lost 8 bases, the J end lost 3 bases, and 31 bases lay between the germline ends. The sample consisted of peripheral blood. The sequence came from a woman between 35 and 50 years old who had recovered from COVID-19. The chain uses TRBV24-1 and TRBJ2-7, with a tentative D call TRBD2 (6 bases). The CDR3 region is CATTERGRDSGPTLYEQYF. CDR3 bases: TGTGCCACCACTGAGCGAGGACGGGACTCAGGACCGACCCTCTACGAGCAGTACTTC.